This passage covers 6 T cell receptor beta chains from one sample sequenced in a study of blood T cell repertoires in COVID-19. Using immunoSEQ multiplex PCR, the repertoire was profiled, and TCRdb retains in-frame clones only, with some absent. The profile shows about 250,000 clones, 75% to 90% of them singletons. Sequencing input: PBMCs or T cells enriched from blood (not recorded which). The origin of the receptors is a woman aged 18-29 years who had recovered from COVID-19.

This clone appeared once. J is TRBJ1-2 and V is TRBV6-4; 8 positions match TRBD1. Germline CDR1 MRHNA, CDR2 SNTAGT. The junction had 7 bases not matched to a gene; V was cut back by 2 bases and J by 8 bases. The CDR3 spans 14 residues. The CDR3 nucleotides are TGTGCCAGCAGTGACGACAGGGGTTTGGAGGGCTACACCTTC. As protein: CASSDDRGLEGYTF.

CDR3 bases: TGTGCCAGCAGCTCCCGGGACAGGGGCTACAATGAGCAGTTCTTC. Amino acids: CASSSRDRGYNEQFF. This chain joins TRBV7-3 and TRBJ2-1; TRBD1 agrees at 10 bases. From germline, CDR1 is SGHTA and CDR2 FQGTGA. The CDR3 consists of 15 residues. V trimming: 4 bases; J trimming: 3 bases; junction bases outside the gene matches: 3.

The chain combines TRBV27 with TRBJ1-6, with a tentative D call TRBD1 (6 bases). This CDR3 is 13 amino acids long. Looked up from germline, CDR1 is MNHEY and CDR2 is SMNVEV (reference sequence). V dropped 6 bases and J dropped 14 bases, with 17 bases sitting between them. The CDR3 DNA reads as TGTGCCAGCAGGCCCCCGGGACATCTAACCCTCCACTTT. This sequence encodes CASRPPGHLTLHF.

This rearrangement joins TRBV27 to TRBJ1-4; TRBD1 matches at 9 bases. This CDR3 spans 18 amino acids. Trimming cost V 4 bases and J 6 bases; bases outside gene matches: 15. Per the germline V gene, CDR1 is MNHEY and CDR2 is SMNVEV (reference sequence). The CDR3 region has the DNA TGTGCCAGCAGTTCCGGACAGGGGCTGCCCGGAGGAGATGAAAAACTGTTTTTT. It codes for CASSSGQGLPGGDEKLFF.

This clone appeared once. The J gene is TRBJ2-7, the V gene TRBV5-1; TRBD1 might be the D (5 bases). Germline V gives CDR1 SGHRS, CDR2 YFSETQ. Trimming removed 0 bases from V and 0 bases from J, with 10 bases in between. The CDR3 is 15 residues long. The CDR3 sequence is CASSLGQHPSYEQYF. The CDR3 region has the DNA TGCGCCAGCAGCTTGGGACAGCACCCCTCCTACGAGCAGTACTTC.

The V call is TRBV5-6, the J call TRBJ1-3; no definite D call. This CDR3 region has 16 residues. CDR1 SGHDT and CDR2 YYEEEE come from the germline V gene. Trimming took off 4 bases at V and 0 bases at J, with 14 bases between the two ends. CDR3 loop: CASSPATIPSGNTIYF. The CDR3 DNA is TGTGCCAGCAGCCCCGCCACTATACCCTCTGGAAACACCATATATTTT.